The T cell receptor beta chain under discussion was sequenced for a study of CD4 and CD8 cells across lung adenocarcinoma regions (dated by TCRdb to 2017 to 2018). With regard to the full study: Intratumor heterogeneity of the T cell receptor repertoire was examined by comparing tumor centers with tumor margins.

From the cysteine through the phenylalanine, the CDR3 covers 14 amino acids. Solely the CDR3 DNA is kept, with 42 bases framed from the first base. The germline V gene encodes CDR1 GTSNPN and CDR2 SVGIG (reference sequence). Donors were patients with localized lung adenocarcinoma, a subtype of non-small cell lung cancer. The margins of localized lung adenocarcinomas were where the samples came from. For TCR repertoire analysis, CD4+ T cells from tumor tissue were profiled apart from CD8+ T cells. Library preparation was by PCR. Sequencing used a HiSeq X Ten. Using fastp at Q25 and MiXCR, TCRdb reprocessed the public reads and kept productive beta chains. Identical CDR3 proteins give one entry, which carries the most common genes and DNA. This sample has more than 15,000 distinct CDR3 sequences in its table, and around 46% of those were observed once. In total, the top ten clones hold roughly a fifth of the sample.

Notes on this clonotype: It lacks a known antigen. No base qualities exist here, and no much larger clone lies one base off it.

This receptor was taken from a male donor with lung adenocarcinoma. The CD4 and CD8 labels of this study may be unreliable. The sequence joins TRBV30 to TRBJ2-5; a tentative D call is TRBD1 (7 bases match). The J call could be wrong; TRBJ2-7 is a better fit for the DNA end. The sample was CD4+ T cells from the margin of a lung tumor. Explained via the paper, the cell subset or site label denotes: tumor margin region. The CDR3 protein sequence reads: CAWSGGTVTYEQYF. The DNA reads TGTGCCTGGAGTGGCGGGACAGTGACCTACGAGCAGTACTTC.